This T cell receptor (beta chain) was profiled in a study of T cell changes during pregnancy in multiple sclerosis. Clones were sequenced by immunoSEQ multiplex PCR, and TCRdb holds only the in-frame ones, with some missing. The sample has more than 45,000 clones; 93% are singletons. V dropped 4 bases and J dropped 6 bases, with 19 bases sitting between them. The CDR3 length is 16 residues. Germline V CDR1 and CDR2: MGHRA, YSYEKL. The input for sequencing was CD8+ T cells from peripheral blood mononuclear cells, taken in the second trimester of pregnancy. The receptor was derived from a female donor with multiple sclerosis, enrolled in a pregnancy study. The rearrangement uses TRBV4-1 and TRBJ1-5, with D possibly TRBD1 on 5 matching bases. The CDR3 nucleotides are TGCGCCAGCAGCCCCGAAGATGGACAATCAAGTCAGCCCCAGCATTTT. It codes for CASSPEDGQSSQPQHF.